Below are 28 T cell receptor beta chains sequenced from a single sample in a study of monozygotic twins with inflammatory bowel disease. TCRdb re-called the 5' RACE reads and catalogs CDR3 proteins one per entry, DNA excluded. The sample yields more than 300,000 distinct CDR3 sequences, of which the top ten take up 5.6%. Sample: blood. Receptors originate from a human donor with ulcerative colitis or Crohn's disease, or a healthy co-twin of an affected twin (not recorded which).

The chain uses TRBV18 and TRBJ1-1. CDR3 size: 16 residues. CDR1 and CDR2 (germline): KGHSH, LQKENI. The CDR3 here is CASSPAGKQMNTEAFF.

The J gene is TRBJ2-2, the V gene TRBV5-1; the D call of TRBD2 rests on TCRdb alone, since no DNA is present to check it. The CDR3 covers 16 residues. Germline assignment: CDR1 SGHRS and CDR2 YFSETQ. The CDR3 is CASSLTSGINTGELFF.

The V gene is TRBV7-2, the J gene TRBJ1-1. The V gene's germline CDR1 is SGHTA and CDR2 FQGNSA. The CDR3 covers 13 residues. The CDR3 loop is CASRLFPDTEAFF. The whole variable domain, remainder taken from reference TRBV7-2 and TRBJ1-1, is GAGVSQSPSNKVTEKGKDVELRCDPISGHTALYWYRQSLGQGLEFLIYFQGNSAPDKSGLPSDRFSAERTGGSVSTLTIQRTQQEDSAVYLCASRLFPDTEAFFGQGTRLTVV.

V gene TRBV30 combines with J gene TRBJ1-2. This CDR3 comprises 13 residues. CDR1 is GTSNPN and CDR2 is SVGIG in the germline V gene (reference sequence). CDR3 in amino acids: CAWSVTTNYGYTF.

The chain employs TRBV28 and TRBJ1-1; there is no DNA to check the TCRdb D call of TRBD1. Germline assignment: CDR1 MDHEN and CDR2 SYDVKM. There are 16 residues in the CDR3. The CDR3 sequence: CASSSGDRGITTEAFF.

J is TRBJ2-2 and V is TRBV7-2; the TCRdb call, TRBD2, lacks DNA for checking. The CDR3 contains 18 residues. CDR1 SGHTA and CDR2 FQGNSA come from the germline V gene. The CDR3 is CASSLATSGSVNTGELFF.

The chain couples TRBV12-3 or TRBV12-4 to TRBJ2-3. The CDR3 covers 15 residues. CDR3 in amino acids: CASSPMGASTDTQYF.

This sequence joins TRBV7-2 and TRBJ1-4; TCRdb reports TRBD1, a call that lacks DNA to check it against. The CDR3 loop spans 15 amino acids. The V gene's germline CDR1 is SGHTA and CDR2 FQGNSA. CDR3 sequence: CASSLGLSGGEKLFF.

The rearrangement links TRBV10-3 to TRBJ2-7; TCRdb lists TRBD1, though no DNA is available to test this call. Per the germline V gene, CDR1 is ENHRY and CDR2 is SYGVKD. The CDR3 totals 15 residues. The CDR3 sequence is CATQTEGQSTYEQYF.

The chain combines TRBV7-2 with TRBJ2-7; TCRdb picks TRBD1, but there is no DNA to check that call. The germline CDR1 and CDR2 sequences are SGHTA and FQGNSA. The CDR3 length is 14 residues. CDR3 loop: CASAVGGSSYEQYF.

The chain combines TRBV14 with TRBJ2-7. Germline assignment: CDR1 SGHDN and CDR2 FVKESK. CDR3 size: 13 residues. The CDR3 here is CASSQGLSYEQYF.

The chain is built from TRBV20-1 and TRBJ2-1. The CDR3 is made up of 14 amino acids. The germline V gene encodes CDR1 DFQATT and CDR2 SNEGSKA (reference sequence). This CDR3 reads CSARYGALVNEQFF.

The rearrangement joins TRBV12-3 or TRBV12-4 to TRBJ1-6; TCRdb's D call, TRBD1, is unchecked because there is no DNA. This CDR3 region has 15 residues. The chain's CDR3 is CASTPGDRGGSPLHF.

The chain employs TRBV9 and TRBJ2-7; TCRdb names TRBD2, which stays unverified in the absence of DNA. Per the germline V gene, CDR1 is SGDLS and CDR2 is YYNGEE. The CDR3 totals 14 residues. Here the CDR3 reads CASSDGGEGYEQYF.

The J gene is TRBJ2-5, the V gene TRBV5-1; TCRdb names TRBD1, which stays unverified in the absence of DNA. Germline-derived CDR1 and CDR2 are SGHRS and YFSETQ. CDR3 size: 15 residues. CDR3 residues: CASSLGTGGMETQYF.

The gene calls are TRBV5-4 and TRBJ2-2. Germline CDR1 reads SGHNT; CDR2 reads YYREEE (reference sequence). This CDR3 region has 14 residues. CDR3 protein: CASSSGDRTGELFF.

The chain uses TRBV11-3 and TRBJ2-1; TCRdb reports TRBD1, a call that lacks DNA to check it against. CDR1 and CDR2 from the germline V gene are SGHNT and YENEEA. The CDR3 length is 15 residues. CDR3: CASSLAWTGGAEQFF.

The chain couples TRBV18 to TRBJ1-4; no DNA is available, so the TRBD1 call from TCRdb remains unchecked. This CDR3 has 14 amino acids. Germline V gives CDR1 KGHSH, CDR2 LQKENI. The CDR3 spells CASSPGTGNEKLFF.

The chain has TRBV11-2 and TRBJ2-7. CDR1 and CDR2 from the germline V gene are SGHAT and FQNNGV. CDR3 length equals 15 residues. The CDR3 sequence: CASSLEASNLYEQYF. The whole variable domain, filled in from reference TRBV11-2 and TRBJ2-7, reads EAGVAQSPRYKIIEKRQSVAFWCNPISGHATLYWYQQILGQGPKLLIQFQNNGVVDDSQLPKDRFSAERLKGVDSTLKIQPAKLEDSAVYLCASSLEASNLYEQYFGPGTRLTVT.

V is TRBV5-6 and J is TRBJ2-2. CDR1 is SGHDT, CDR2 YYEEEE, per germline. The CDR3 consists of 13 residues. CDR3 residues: CASSFAEGGELFF.

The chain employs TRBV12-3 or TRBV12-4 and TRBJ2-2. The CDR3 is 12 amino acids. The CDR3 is CASSLKGGELFF.

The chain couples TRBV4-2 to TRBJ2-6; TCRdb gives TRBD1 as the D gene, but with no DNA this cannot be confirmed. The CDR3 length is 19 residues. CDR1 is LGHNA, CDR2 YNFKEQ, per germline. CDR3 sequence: CASSQVRAGKLSGANVLTF.

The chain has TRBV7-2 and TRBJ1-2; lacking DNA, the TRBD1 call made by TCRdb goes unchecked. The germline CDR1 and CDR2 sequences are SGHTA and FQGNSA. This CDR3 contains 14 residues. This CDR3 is CASSPRDSRNGYTF.

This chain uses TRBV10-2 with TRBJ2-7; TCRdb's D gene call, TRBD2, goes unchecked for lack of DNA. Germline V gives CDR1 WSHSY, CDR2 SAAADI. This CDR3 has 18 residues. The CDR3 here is CASSEWNTGLAGGYEQYF.

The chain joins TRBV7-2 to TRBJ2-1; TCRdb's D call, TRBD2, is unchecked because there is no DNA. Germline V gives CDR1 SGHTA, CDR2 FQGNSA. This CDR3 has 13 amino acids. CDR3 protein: CASQKLANNEQFF.

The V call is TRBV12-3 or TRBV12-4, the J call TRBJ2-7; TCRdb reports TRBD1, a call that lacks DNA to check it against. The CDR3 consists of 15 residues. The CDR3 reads CASSPQGQKSYEQYF.

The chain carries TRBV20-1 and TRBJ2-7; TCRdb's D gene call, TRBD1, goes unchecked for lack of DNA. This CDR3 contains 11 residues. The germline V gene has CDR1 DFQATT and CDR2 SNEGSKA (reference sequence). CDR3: CSPDRVYEQYF.

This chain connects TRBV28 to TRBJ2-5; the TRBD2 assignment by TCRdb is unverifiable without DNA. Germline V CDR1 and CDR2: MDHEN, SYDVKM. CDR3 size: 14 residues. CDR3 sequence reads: CASRYPGLAETQYF.